Presented here are 20 T cell receptor beta chains from one specimen sequenced in a study of blood T cell repertoires in COVID-19. TCRdb keeps only in-frame clones here, not all; method: immunoSEQ multiplex PCR. Found here are fewer than 130,000 clones, 70% to 90% of them singletons; the top ten hold under 2.5%. What was sequenced was peripheral blood. All receptors derive from a human donor in a cohort sampled during active COVID-19.

V and J are TRBV6-1 and TRBJ1-2; 9 nucleotides agree with TRBD1. The trim removed 3 bases at V and 4 bases at J, leaving 9 bases unmatched. The CDR3 contains 16 residues. CDR1 and CDR2 from the germline V gene are MNHNS and SASEGT. CDR3 residues: CASSDPGQGTVYGYTF. The CDR3 nucleotides are TGTGCCAGCAGTGACCCCGGACAGGGGACCGTCTATGGCTACACCTTC.

This clone showed up just once. J is TRBJ2-1 and V is TRBV4-3, with 7 bases identical to TRBD2. The length of the CDR3 is 16 residues. From germline, CDR1 is LGHNA and CDR2 YSLEER. V dropped 4 bases and J dropped 3; count of bases not matched to a gene: 9. CDR3 amino acids: CASSPLGGPHYNEQFF. The CDR3 DNA follows: TGCGCCAGCAGCCCGCTGGGAGGGCCCCACTACAATGAGCAGTTCTTC.

The CDR3 reads CASSLKGAHGYTF. As DNA, the CDR3 is TGTGCCAGCAGCTTAAAGGGGGCTCATGGCTACACCTTC. The genes are TRBV7-9 and TRBJ1-2, with 7 bases lining up with TRBD1. V shed 2 bases and J 6 bases; nucleotides not matched to a gene: 3. The V gene's germline CDR1 is SEHNR and CDR2 FQNEAQ (reference sequence). The CDR3 is 13 amino acids.

This clone was seen a few times. The chain employs TRBV2 and TRBJ1-2; D is ambiguous. The germline V gene has CDR1 SNHLY and CDR2 FYNNEI. Trimming cost V 7 bases and J 6 bases, with 9 bases left between them. The CDR3 spans 11 residues. CDR3: CASTLRNGYTF. CDR3 DNA: TGTGCCAGCACACTACGGAATGGCTACACCTTC.

The CDR3 sequence: CSVDPRDRVTYEQYF. CDR3 coding DNA: TGCAGCGTTGACCCCCGGGACAGGGTAACGTACGAGCAGTACTTC. V is TRBV29-1 and J is TRBJ2-7, with TRBD1 matching 9 bases. The CDR3 extends over 15 amino acids. Trimming removed 3 bases from V and 4 bases from J; junction bases left unmatched: 10. Germline CDR1 SQVTM, CDR2 ANQGSEA.

The CDR3 DNA reads as TGTGCCACAGGGGGTTGGAACACTGAAGCTTTCTTT. Protein product: CATGGWNTEAFF. J is TRBJ1-1 and V is TRBV6-5, with 7 bases matching TRBD1. With V trimmed by 10 bases and J by 1 base, 3 bases remained unmatched. There are 12 residues in the CDR3. Per germline, CDR1 MNHEY and CDR2 SVGAGI.

CDR3 DNA sequence: TGTGCCAGCAGCCTACGTCCCCTGACGGCATGGAGGAACTCTGGAAACACCATATATTTT. Its protein is CASSLRPLTAWRNSGNTIYF. V gene TRBV6-6 combines with J gene TRBJ1-3; unclear D gene. The V gene lost 6 bases and the J gene lost 0 bases, with 27 bases spanning the gap. The length of the CDR3 is 20 residues. Germline V CDR1 and CDR2: MNHNY, SVGAGI (reference sequence).

This clone was observed a few times. The rearrangement joins TRBV7-9 to TRBJ2-2; D uncertain. Germline assignment: CDR1 SEHNR and CDR2 FQNEAQ (reference sequence). Trimming left V 0 bases short and J 1 base short, with 6 bases between. CDR3 length equals 15 residues. The CDR3 sequence: CASSLAGLNTGELFF. The DNA for the CDR3 is TGTGCCAGCAGCTTAGCCGGGTTGAACACCGGGGAGCTGTTTTTT.

The genes are TRBV9 and TRBJ1-3; the D gene is possibly TRBD1 (6 bases). This CDR3 has 17 amino acids. CDR1 is SGDLS, CDR2 YYNGEE, per germline. The ends were cut back, 4 bases at V and 0 bases at J, with 17 bases in the middle. CDR3 DNA sequence: TGTGCCAGCAGCCCGGACAGCCCAGGAGGCTCTGGAAACACCATATATTTT. This sequence encodes CASSPDSPGGSGNTIYF.

The chain uses TRBV2 and TRBJ2-7; TRBD2 might be the D (5 bases). There are 13 residues in the CDR3. The germline V gene has CDR1 SNHLY and CDR2 FYNNEI. The V end lost 4 bases, the J end lost 2 bases, and 9 bases lay between the germline ends. The CDR3 nucleotides are TGTGCCAGCAGTGTTGGGGAGACCTACGAGCAGTACTTC. Encoded protein: CASSVGETYEQYF.

As to this clone: Mismatch with germline at one junction end may stem from a read error. The rearrangement links TRBV18 to TRBJ1-1; the D gene is possibly TRBD1 (5 bases). Germline V gene sequence: CDR1 KGHSH, CDR2 LQKENI. The CDR3 totals 12 residues. The CDR3 nucleotides read TGTGCCAGCTCACCTTCCGGGACTGAGGCTTTCTTT. Protein: CASSPSGTEAFF.

The V gene is TRBV4-1, the J gene TRBJ2-1; D may be TRBD2 (6 bases). The CDR3 length is 19 residues. V was pared by 0 bases and J by 3 bases, with 21 bases between. CDR1 is MGHRA and CDR2 is YSYEKL in the germline V gene. The CDR3 reads CASSQDWISGPPNYNEQFF. DNA for the CDR3: TGCGCCAGCAGCCAAGATTGGATTAGCGGACCCCCAAACTACAATGAGCAGTTCTTC.

Only a few counts were recorded for this clone. The rearrangement links TRBV11-2 to TRBJ1-1; 9 bases match TRBD1. Germline loops: CDR1 SGHAT, CDR2 FQNNGV. The CDR3 has 14 residues. Trimming removed 3 bases from V and 4 bases from J; junction bases left unmatched: 3. Here the CDR3 DNA reads TGTGCCAGCAGCTTCACAGGGGGCATCACTGAAGCTTTCTTT. Translating it yields CASSFTGGITEAFF.

The chain carries TRBV6-2 or TRBV6-3 and TRBJ1-1; 11 bases are a match to TRBD1. The CDR3 consists of 18 residues. The V segment lost 8 bases and the J segment 0 bases; nucleotides outside the gene matches: 14. Germline CDR1 reads MNHEY; CDR2 reads SVGEGT. CDR3 amino acids: CASRHLWTGGDMNTEAFF. CDR3 bases: TGTGCCAGCCGCCACTTATGGACAGGGGGCGACATGAACACTGAAGCTTTCTTT.

The V call is TRBV2, the J call TRBJ2-3; TRBD2 matches at 10 bases. With 5 bases clipped from V and 5 bases from J, the junction kept 4 bases outside the gene matches. This CDR3 is built from 14 residues. Germline loops: CDR1 SNHLY, CDR2 FYNNEI. The CDR3 DNA follows: TGTGCCAGCAGTAAGCGGGGGGGCGAAGATACGCAGTATTTT. This translates into CASSKRGGEDTQYF.

This clone was seen a single time. This chain links TRBV5-5 with TRBJ1-2, with 7 bases lining up with TRBD1. J lost 4 bases, V lost 4 bases, and 10 bases had no gene match. The CDR3 covers 15 residues. Per the germline V gene, CDR1 is SGHKS and CDR2 is YYEKEE (reference sequence). This CDR3 reads CASSNTGTEIYGYTF. CDR3 in DNA: TGTGCCAGCAGCAACACCGGGACAGAAATCTATGGCTACACCTTC.

This sequence joins TRBV6-2 or TRBV6-3 and TRBJ1-2; D not certain. The V gene's germline CDR1 is MNHEY and CDR2 SVGEGT. The CDR3 totals 13 residues. With 5 bases removed from V and 1 base from J, the gap between germline ends came to 8 bases. The CDR3 loop reads CASSPRNNYGYTF. The CDR3 DNA follows: TGTGCCAGCAGTCCCCGTAATAACTATGGCTACACCTTC.

Regarding this clone: The same CDR3 also results from other DNA sequences found in this sample. The V call is TRBV2, the J call TRBJ2-3; 10 nucleotides agree with TRBD1. CDR3 length equals 14 residues. V trimming: 6 bases; J trimming: 3 bases; junction bases outside the gene matches: 3. Germline CDR1 reads SNHLY; CDR2 reads FYNNEI. The CDR3 spells CASSRDRGTDTQYF. The CDR3 region has the DNA TGTGCCAGCAGCAGGGACAGGGGAACAGATACGCAGTATTTT.

The count of this clone is one. The rearrangement uses TRBV7-9 and TRBJ1-3; tentatively, D is TRBD1 (6 bases). Per the germline V gene, CDR1 is SEHNR and CDR2 is FQNEAQ (reference sequence). The CDR3 totals 15 residues. Deletions cut 4 bases from V and 2 bases from J, with 12 bases between. The DNA for the CDR3 is TGTGCCAGCAGCTCGAGGGGGGGCGCTGGAAACACCATATATTTT. Amino acids: CASSSRGGAGNTIYF.

The chain is built from TRBV7-3 and TRBJ2-3; TRBD1 aligns across 7 bases. The J segment lost 5 bases and the V segment lost 2 bases, leaving 13 bases of the junction unmatched. The CDR3 loop spans 17 amino acids. The germline gives CDR1 SGHTA, CDR2 FQGTGA. In DNA form, the CDR3 reads TGTGCCAGCAGCTTATTTGGGGGTGAGGGGGCAGGAGATACGCAGTATTTT. Protein product: CASSLFGGEGAGDTQYF.